This entry is about one TCR beta chain. The antigen is undetermined. V dropped 5 bases and J dropped 3 bases, with 14 bases sitting between them. Germline lookup yields CDR1 MNHNY and CDR2 SVGAGI (reference sequence). The CDR3 is 15 residues long. The assay was immunoSEQ multiplex PCR, and TCRdb's table has in-frame clones only and misses some. Of tens of thousands of clones in the sample, around 85% are singletons; the top ten hold 3.5% to 4%. This sample was included in a study of OX40 agonist ivuxolimab in advanced cancers. About the study: The patients got ivuxolimab, which is an agonistic anti-OX40 (CD134) antibody. Three patients, one with hepatocellular carcinoma and two with cutaneous melanoma, achieved partial responses.

Overall study findings and caveats: At doses 0.1 to 3.0 mg/kg, CD4+ and CD8+ clones expanded. Antigen specificity of clonally expanded peripheral T cells was not established.

The sequence came from an adult with an advanced solid tumor such as melanoma, head and neck, liver or kidney cancer. V and J are TRBV6-6 and TRBJ1-3; a weak D match, TRBD1 (5 bases). This specimen consisted of CD4+ or CD8+ T cells sorted from blood, obtained in a trial of the OX40 agonist ivuxolimab. Here the CDR3 DNA reads TGTGCCAGCAGTGAGCAGGGATTGGATGGAAACACCATATATTTT. Its protein is CASSEQGLDGNTIYF.